The clone carrying this T cell receptor beta chain was picked up a small number of times. Antigen unknown. The CDR3 is 16 residues long. CDR1 MGHRA and CDR2 YSYEKL come from the germline V gene. V dropped 1 base and J dropped 0; count of bases not matched to a gene: 5. This sample is part of a study of PD-L1 blockade in urothelial cancer. Study information: Previous chemotherapy exposure amounted to 0 to 3 regimens for patients. Blood samples had a median of 141,255 T cells.

Study outcomes and limitations: Having blood TCR clonality under the median before treatment predicted better survival. Patients with durable benefit had greater blood expansion of tumor-associated TCR clones 3 weeks into treatment.

Profiled with immunoSEQ multiplex PCR; TCRdb holds only in-frame clones, not every one. This sample has tens of thousands of clones; about 85% occur once, and the top ten carry 4.5% to 7%. Sequences were derived from PBMCs, sampled around atezolizumab (anti-PD-L1) treatment. The source is a woman aged 70 to 79 with urothelial cancer. This chain joins TRBV4-1 and TRBJ2-7, with 8 nucleotides matching TRBD2. The CDR3 loop is CASSQGLGLASYEQYF. The DNA of the CDR3 is TGCGCCAGCAGCCAAGGCCTCGGACTAGCCTCCTACGAGCAGTACTTC.